This T cell receptor beta chain was sequenced during a study of T-cell reconstitution after alpha-beta-depleted transplantation in children. General observations from the study: Hyperexpanded clones declined; after one year, newly produced T cells mostly supplied diversity. Recipient T cells and thymic progenitors that survived were the source of the high TCRbeta diversity seen at day 60 in some patients. Reported findings indicate that, about two months after transplant, alpha-beta T cells came from several hundred expanded clones, which were derived from non-depleted graft cells.

This clonotype was recorded many times. Its antigen is unknown. Library preparation (for TCRbeta) was performed with unique molecular identifiers. TCRdb re-called the PCR reads through MiXCR, storing one row per CDR3 protein. The sample has a few hundred thousand distinct CDR3 sequences; approximately 41% are singletons. J gave up 3 bases and V 4 bases, and 4 bases lay outside the gene matches. This CDR3 region has 15 residues. Germline-derived CDR1 and CDR2 are LGHNA and YSLEER. The specimen was PBMCs, collected before TCRalphabeta/CD19-depleted stem cell transplant. The V and J genes are TRBV4-3 and TRBJ1-2, with 11 bases matching TRBD1. This TCR was sampled from a girl aged 2-9 years with aplastic anemia, due to receive a stem cell transplant. The CDR3 region has the DNA TGCGCCAGCAGCCGTTGGGGACAGGGGGACTATGGCTACACCTTC. Residues: CASSRWGQGDYGYTF.